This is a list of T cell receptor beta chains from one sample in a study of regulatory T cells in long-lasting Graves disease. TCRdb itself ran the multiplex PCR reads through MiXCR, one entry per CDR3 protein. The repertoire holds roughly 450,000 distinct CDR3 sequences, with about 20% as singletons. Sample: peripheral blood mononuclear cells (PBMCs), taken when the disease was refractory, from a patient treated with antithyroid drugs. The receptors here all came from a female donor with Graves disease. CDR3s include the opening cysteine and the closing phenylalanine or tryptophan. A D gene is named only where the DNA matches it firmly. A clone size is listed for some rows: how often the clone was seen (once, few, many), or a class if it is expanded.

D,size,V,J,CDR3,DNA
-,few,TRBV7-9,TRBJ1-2,CASSLIGTVGSSTNYGYTF,TGTGCCAGCAGCTTGATCGGGACTGTTGGTTCCAGCACTAACTATGGCTACACCTTC
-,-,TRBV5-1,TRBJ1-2,CASSGGGFDYGYTF,TGCGCCAGCAGCGGCGGTGGGTTTGACTATGGCTACACCTTC
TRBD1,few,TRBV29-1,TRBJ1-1,CSVEQMDRGGPEAFF,TGCAGCGTTGAGCAGATGGACAGGGGGGGCCCTGAAGCTTTCTTT
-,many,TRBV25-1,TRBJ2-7,CASSEYPFEQRTYEQYF,TGTGCCAGCAGTGAATACCCTTTTGAACAGAGAACCTACGAGCAGTACTTC
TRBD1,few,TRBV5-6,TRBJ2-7,CASSLAGQGGEQYF,TGTGCCAGCAGCTTGGCCGGACAGGGCGGAGAGCAGTACTTC
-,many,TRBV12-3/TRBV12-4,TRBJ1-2,CASSSVSGVESYGYTF,TGTGCCAGCAGTTCTGTTTCAGGGGTCGAAAGCTATGGCTACACCTTC
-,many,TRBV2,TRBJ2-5,CASSEVGGDRIETQYF,TGTGCCAGCAGTGAAGTAGGAGGGGATAGAATCGAGACCCAGTACTTC
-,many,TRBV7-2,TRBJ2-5,CASSLILGETQYF,TGTGCCAGCAGCTTAATCCTAGGAGAGACCCAGTACTTC
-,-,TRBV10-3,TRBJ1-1,CAIIQNTEAFF,TGTGCCATCATCCAGAACACTGAAGCTTTCTTT
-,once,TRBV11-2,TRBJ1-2,CASSHHRAYGYGYTF,TGTGCCAGCAGCCATCACCGAGCATATGGGTATGGCTACACCTTC
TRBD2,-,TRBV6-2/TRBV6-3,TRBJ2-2,CASRKAGVKTGELFF,TGTGCCAGCAGGAAGGCGGGAGTAAAAACCGGGGAGCTGTTTTTT
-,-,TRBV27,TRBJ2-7,CATRAQVHEQYF,TGTGCCACTAGAGCTCAGGTCCACGAGCAGTACTTC
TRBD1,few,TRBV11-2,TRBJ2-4,CASSLEFPGQGAKNIQYF,TGTGCCAGCAGCTTAGAGTTCCCGGGACAGGGGGCCAAAAACATTCAGTACTTC
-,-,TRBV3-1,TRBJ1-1,CASSHTPLRIGTTEAFF,TGTGCCAGCAGCCACACACCGCTTAGAATCGGTACCACTGAAGCTTTCTTT
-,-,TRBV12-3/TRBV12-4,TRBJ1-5,CASTWAGDQPQHF,TGTGCCAGCACCTGGGCCGGCGATCAGCCCCAGCATTTT
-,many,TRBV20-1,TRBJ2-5,CSGAGGGQQTQYF,TGCAGTGGGGCCGGAGGGGGGCAACAGACCCAGTACTTC
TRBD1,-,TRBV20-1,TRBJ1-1,CSANSGQGPTEAFF,TGCAGTGCTAACTCGGGACAGGGGCCAACTGAAGCTTTCTTT
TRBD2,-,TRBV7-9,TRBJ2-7,CASRPAGGAFYEQYF,TGTGCCAGCAGACCCGCCGGGGGGGCTTTCTACGAGCAGTACTTC
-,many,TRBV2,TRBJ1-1,CASSDGRDTEAFF,TGTGCCAGCAGTGATGGCAGGGACACTGAAGCTTTCTTT
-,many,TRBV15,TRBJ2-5,CATSSDRGRGQETQYF,TGTGCCACCAGCAGCGACCGTGGCAGGGGACAAGAGACCCAGTACTTC
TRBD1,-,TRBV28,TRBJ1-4,CASSSLTGGNEKLFF,TGTGCCAGCAGTTCCCTGACAGGGGGCAACGAAAAACTGTTTTTT
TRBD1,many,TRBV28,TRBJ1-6,CASSESGTGVGGGSPLHF,TGTGCCAGCAGTGAGTCCGGGACAGGGGTCGGGGGGGGATCACCCCTCCACTTT
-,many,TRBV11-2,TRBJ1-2,CASSLGDDYGYTF,TGTGCCAGCAGCTTAGGGGACGATTATGGCTACACCTTC
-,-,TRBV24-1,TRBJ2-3,CATSDPGTEGDTQYF,TGTGCCACCAGTGATCCCGGGACGGAGGGAGATACGCAGTATTTT
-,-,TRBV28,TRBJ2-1,CASSPRTSYPTNEQFF,TGTGCCAGCAGTCCCCGGACTTCCTACCCCACCAATGAGCAGTTCTTC
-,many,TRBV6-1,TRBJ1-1,CASNKGPNTEAFF,TGTGCCAGCAATAAGGGGCCGAACACTGAAGCTTTCTTT
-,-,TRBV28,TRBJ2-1,CASYSSSYNEQFF,TGTGCCAGTTACAGTTCCTCCTACAATGAGCAGTTCTTC
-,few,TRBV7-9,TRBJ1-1,CASSSIRGATEAFF,TGTGCCAGCAGCTCTATACGGGGCGCAACTGAAGCTTTCTTT
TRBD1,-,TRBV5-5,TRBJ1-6,CASSIDPGGNSPLHF,TGTGCCAGCAGCATAGACCCAGGGGGGAATTCACCCCTCCACTTT
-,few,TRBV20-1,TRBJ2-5,CSARHGTAQETQYF,TGCAGTGCTAGACACGGGACCGCCCAAGAGACCCAGTACTTC
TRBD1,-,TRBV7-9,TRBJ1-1,CASSSRGLGNTEAFF,TGTGCCAGCAGCTCAAGGGGGCTCGGGAACACTGAAGCTTTCTTT
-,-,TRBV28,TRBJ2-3,CANMTGADTQYF,TGTGCCAATATGACCGGGGCAGATACGCAGTATTTT
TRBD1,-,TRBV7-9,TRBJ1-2,CASSLSPGQGAVNYGYTF,TGTGCCAGCAGCCTGAGCCCGGGACAGGGGGCCGTTAACTATGGCTACACCTTC
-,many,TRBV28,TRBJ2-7,CASSPRKVARPTYEQYF,TGTGCCAGCAGTCCTCGGAAAGTTGCGAGACCGACCTACGAGCAGTACTTC
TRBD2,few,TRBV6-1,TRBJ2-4,CASSHSSGIPKNIQYF,TGTGCCAGCAGTCACTCTAGCGGGATCCCCAAAAACATTCAGTACTTC
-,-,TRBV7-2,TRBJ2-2,CASSPGQPNTGELFF,TGTGCCAGCAGCCCCGGACAGCCGAACACCGGGGAGCTGTTTTTT
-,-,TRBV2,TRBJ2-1,CASSEVGEQFF,TGTGCCAGCAGTGAAGTGGGGGAGCAGTTCTTC
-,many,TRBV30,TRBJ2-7,CAWSVGGVAYEQYF,TGTGCCTGGAGTGTCGGAGGGGTCGCCTACGAGCAGTACTTC
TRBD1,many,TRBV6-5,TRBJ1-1,CASSYIGTGGTEAFF,TGTGCCAGCAGTTACATTGGGACAGGGGGGACTGAAGCTTTCTTT
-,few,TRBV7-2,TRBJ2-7,CASSLNTLYEQYF,TGTGCCAGCAGCTTAAACACCCTCTACGAGCAGTACTTC
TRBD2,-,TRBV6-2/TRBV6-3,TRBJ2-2,CASTRLAGHTGELFF,TGTGCCAGCACCAGACTAGCGGGACACACCGGGGAGCTGTTTTTT
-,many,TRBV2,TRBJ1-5,CASRPRGGKHQPQHF,TGTGCCAGCAGACCAAGGGGAGGAAAACATCAGCCCCAGCATTTT
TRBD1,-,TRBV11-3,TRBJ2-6,CASSQTGSGANVLTF,TGTGCCAGCAGCCAGACAGGGTCTGGGGCCAACGTCCTGACTTTC
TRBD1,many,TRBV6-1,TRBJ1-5,CASSTQGGHGPQHF,TGTGCCAGCAGCACACAGGGGGGCCACGGGCCCCAGCATTTT
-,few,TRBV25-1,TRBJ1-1,CASSDWGSFRDVEAFF,TGTGCCAGCAGTGATTGGGGGTCCTTTAGGGACGTCGAAGCTTTCTTT
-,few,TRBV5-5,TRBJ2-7,CASSTPTGNEQYF,TGTGCCAGCAGCACCCCGACAGGTAACGAGCAGTACTTC
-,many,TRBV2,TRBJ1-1,CASRQDKTEAFF,TGTGCCAGCAGGCAGGACAAAACTGAAGCTTTCTTT
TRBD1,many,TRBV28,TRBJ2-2,CASSSGGLDGELFF,TGTGCCAGCAGTTCAGGGGGCTTAGACGGGGAGCTGTTTTTT